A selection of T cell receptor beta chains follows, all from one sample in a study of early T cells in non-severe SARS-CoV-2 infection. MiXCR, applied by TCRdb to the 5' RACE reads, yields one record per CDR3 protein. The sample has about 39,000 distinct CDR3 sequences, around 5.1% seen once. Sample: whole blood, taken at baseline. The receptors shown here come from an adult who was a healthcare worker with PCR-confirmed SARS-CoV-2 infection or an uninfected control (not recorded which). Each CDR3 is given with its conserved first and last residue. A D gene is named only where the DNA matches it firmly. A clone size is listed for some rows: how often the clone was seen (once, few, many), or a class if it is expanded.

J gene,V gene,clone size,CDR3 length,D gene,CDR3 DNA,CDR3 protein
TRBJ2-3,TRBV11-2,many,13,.,TGTGCCAGCAGCTTAAGTCTGTTAGATACGCAGTATTTT,CASSLSLLDTQYF
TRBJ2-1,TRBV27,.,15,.,TGTGCCAGCGCAAAAAACTCCGGGGCTAGCAATGAGCAGTTCTTC,CASAKNSGASNEQFF
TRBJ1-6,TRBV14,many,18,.,TGTGCCAGCAGCCAAGAGCCGAAGGGCCAGGGGTATAATTCACCCCTCCACTTT,CASSQEPKGQGYNSPLHF
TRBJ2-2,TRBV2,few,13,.,TGTGCCAGCGGGACATATAACACCGGGGAGCTGTTTTTT,CASGTYNTGELFF
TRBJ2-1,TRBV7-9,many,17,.,TGTGCCAGCAGCCCCTTGAGTACGGGACGCTACTACAATGAGCAGTTCTTC,CASSPLSTGRYYNEQFF
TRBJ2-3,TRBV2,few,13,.,TGTGCCAGCAGTCTGGGAACGACAGATACGCAGTATTTT,CASSLGTTDTQYF
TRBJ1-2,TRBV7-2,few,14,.,TGTGCCAGCAGCTTACGAGCCGCTTTCTATGGCTACACCTTC,CASSLRAAFYGYTF
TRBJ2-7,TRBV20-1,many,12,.,TGCAGTGCTGGGGACAACACCTACGAGCAGTACTTC,CSAGDNTYEQYF
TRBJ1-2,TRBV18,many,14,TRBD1,TGTGCCAGCTCCCCCGCGGGACAGTTTTTTGGCTACACCTTC,CASSPAGQFFGYTF
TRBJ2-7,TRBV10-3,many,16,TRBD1,TGTGCCATCAGTGAGCCGGGACAGGCCCGCTCCTACGAGCAGTACTTC,CAISEPGQARSYEQYF
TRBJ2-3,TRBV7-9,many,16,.,TGTGCCAGCAGCCCCTTTGTAGCCGGGAGTACAGATACGCAGTATTTT,CASSPFVAGSTDTQYF
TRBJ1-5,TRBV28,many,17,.,TGTGCCAGCAGTTTATCGGTCTCCGGGGCCGGCAATCAGCCCCAGCATTTT,CASSLSVSGAGNQPQHF
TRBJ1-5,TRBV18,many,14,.,TGTGCCAGCTCACCAGGACAGTCCGATCAGCCCCAGCATTTT,CASSPGQSDQPQHF
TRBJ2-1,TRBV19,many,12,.,TGTGCCAGTAGTATAGTGTGGAATGAGCAGTTCTTC,CASSIVWNEQFF
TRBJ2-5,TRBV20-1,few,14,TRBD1,TGCAGTGCTAATCCGGGACAGGGTCAACAGACCCAGTACTTC,CSANPGQGQQTQYF
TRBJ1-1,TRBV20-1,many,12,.,TGCAGTGCTAGTAGGGTGAACACTGAAGCTTTCTTT,CSASRVNTEAFF
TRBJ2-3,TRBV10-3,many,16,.,TGTGCCATCAGTAGTCCGAGGGGCCTTCTCACAGATACGCAGTATTTT,CAISSPRGLLTDTQYF